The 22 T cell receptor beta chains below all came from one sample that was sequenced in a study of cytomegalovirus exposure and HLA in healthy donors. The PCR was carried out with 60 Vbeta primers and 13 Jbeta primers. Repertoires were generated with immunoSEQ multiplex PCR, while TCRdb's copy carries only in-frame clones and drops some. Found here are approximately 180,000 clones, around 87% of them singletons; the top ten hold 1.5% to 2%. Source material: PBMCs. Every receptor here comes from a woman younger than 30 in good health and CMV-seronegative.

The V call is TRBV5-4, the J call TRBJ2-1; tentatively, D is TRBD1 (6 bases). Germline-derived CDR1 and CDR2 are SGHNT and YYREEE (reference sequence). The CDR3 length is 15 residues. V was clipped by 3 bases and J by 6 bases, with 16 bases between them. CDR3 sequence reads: CASSSSQGWVNEQFF. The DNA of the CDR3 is TGTGCCAGCAGCTCGTCACAGGGTTGGGTCAATGAGCAGTTCTTC.

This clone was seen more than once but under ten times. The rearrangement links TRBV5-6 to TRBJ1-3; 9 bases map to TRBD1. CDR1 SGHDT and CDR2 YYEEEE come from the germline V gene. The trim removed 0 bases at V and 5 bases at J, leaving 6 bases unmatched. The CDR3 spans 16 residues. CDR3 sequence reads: CASSLVSGQGRNTIYF. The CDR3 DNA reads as TGTGCCAGCAGCTTGGTTTCGGGACAGGGCCGAAACACCATATATTTT.

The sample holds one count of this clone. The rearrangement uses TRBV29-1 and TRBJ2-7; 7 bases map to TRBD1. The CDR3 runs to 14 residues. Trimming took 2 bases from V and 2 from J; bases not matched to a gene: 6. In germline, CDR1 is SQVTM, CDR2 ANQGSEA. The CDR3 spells CSVEKTGITYEQYF. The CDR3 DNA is TGCAGCGTTGAAAAGACAGGGATCACCTACGAGCAGTACTTC.

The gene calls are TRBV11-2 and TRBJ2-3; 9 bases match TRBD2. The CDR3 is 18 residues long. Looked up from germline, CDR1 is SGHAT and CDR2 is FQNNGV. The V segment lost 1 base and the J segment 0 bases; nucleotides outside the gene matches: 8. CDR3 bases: TGTGCCAGCAGCTTAGGGGGGACTAGCTACCCTAGCACAGATACGCAGTATTTT. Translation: CASSLGGTSYPSTDTQYF.

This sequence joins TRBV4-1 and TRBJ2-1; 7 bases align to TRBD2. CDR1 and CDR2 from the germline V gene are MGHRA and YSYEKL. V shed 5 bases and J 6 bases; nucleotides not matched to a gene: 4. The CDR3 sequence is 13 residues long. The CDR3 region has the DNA TGCGCCAGCAGCTTCAGACTAGCCAATGAGCAGTTCTTC. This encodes CASSFRLANEQFF.

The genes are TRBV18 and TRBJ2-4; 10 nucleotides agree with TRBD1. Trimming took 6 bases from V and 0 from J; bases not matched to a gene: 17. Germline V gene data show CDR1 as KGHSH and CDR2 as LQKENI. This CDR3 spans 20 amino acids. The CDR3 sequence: CASSPTGTGAGRPAKNIQYF. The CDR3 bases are TGTGCCAGCTCCCCGACCGGGACAGGGGCGGGGAGGCCAGCCAAAAACATTCAGTACTTC.

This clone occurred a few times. For the CDR3, the DNA is TGTGCCAGCAGTTACTCTTCCGGGACAGAGGAGACCCAGTACTTC. It translates to CASSYSSGTEETQYF. The chain employs TRBV6-5 and TRBJ2-5, with TRBD1 matching over 7 bases. CDR1 and CDR2 (germline): MNHEY, SVGAGI. With V trimmed by 0 bases and J by 5 bases, 6 bases remained unmatched. The CDR3 is 15 amino acids.

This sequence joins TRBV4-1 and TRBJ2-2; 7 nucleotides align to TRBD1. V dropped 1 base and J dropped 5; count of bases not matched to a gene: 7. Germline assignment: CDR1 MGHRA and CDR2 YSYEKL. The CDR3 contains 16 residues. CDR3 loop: CASSQVRGLGTGELFF. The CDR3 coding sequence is TGCGCCAGCAGCCAAGTGAGGGGGCTGGGAACCGGGGAGCTGTTTTTT.

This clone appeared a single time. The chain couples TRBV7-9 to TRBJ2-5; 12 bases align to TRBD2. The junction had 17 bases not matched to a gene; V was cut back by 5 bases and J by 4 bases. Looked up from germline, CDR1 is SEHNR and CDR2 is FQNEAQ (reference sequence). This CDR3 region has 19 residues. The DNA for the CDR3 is TGTGCCAGCAGCCTCCCCCAGACTAGCGGGAGACTAAATAGAGAGACCCAGTACTTC. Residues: CASSLPQTSGRLNRETQYF.

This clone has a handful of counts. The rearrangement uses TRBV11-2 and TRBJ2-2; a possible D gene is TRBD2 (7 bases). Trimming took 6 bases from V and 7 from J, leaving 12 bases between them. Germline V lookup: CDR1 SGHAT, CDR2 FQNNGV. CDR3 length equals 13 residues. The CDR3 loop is CASRGGGHGELFF. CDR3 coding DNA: TGTGCCAGCAGAGGGGGAGGGCACGGGGAGCTGTTTTTT.

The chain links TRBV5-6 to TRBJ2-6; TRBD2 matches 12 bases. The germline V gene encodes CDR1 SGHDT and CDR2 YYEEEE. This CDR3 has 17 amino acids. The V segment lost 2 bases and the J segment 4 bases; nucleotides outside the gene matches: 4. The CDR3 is CASSFGLAGTGANVLTF. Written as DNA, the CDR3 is TGTGCCAGCAGCTTCGGACTAGCGGGGACCGGGGCCAACGTCCTGACTTTC.

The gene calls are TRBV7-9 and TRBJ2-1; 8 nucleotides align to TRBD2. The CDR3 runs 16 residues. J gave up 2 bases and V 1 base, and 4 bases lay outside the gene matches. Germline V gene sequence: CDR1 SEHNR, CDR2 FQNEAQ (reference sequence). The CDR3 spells CASSLGAGVTYNEQFF. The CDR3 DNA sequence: TGTGCCAGCAGCTTAGGAGCGGGAGTCACCTACAATGAGCAGTTCTTC.

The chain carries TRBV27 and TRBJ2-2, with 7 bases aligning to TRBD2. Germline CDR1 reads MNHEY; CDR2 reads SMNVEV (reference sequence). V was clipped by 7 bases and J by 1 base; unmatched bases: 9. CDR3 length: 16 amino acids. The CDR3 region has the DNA TGTGCCAGCAAAGGTGGGAGGGCCGGGAACACCGGGGAGCTGTTTTTT. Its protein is CASKGGRAGNTGELFF.

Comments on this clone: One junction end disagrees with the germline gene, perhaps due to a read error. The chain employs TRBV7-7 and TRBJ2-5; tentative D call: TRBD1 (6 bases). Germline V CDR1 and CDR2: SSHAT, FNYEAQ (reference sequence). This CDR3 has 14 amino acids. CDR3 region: CASSLGQDSWTQYF. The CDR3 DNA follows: TGTGCTAGCAGCTTAGGCCAGGACAGCTGGACCCAGTACTTC.

The CDR3 spells CAIMSGTGNTGELFF. The CDR3 DNA follows: TGTGCCATCATGTCCGGGACAGGGAACACCGGGGAGCTGTTTTTT. The chain uses TRBV10-3 and TRBJ2-2; 8 bases are shared with TRBD1. Germline values: CDR1 ENHRY, CDR2 SYGVKD. The trim removed 7 bases at V and 1 base at J, leaving 5 bases unmatched. The length of the CDR3 is 15 residues.

CDR3 nucleotides: TGTGCCAGTAGTTTCGGACAGGGAGGGGGCACTGAAGCTTTCTTT. This gives the protein CASSFGQGGGTEAFF. V is TRBV19 and J is TRBJ1-1, with 8 bases aligning to TRBD1. The CDR3 is 15 amino acids. Germline V gene sequence: CDR1 LNHDA, CDR2 SQIVND (reference sequence). V dropped 5 bases and J dropped 4; count of bases not matched to a gene: 9.

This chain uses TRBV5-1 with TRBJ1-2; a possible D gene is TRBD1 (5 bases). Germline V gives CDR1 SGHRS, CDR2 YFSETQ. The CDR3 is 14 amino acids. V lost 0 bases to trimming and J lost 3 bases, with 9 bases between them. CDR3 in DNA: TGCGCCAGCAGCTTGGACCAGGGCTACTATGGCTACACCTTC. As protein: CASSLDQGYYGYTF.

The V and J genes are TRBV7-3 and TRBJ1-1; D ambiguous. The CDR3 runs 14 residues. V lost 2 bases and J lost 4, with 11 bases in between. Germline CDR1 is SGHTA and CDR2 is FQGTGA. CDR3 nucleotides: TGTGCCAGCAGCTTAGGCAACAGACCCACTGAAGCTTTCTTT. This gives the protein CASSLGNRPTEAFF.

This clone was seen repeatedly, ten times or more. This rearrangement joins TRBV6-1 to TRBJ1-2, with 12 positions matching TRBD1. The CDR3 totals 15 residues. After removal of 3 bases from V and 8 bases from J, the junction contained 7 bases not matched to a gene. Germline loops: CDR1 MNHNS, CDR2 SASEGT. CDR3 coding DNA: TGTGCCAGCAGTGACCCCGGGACAGGGGGCCGCGGCTACACCTTC. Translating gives CASSDPGTGGRGYTF.

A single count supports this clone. CDR3 in DNA: TGTGCCAGCAGCCCGGGACACCTAAGGGATCAGCCCCAGCATTTT. It is translated as CASSPGHLRDQPQHF. The genes are TRBV7-9 and TRBJ1-5; D may be TRBD1 (6 bases). Germline V gives CDR1 SEHNR, CDR2 FQNEAQ (reference sequence). V was clipped by 5 bases and J by 5 bases, with 16 bases between them. CDR3 length: 15 residues. Full variable domain (missing parts from reference TRBV7-9 and TRBJ1-5): DTGVSQNPRHKITKRGQNVTFRCDPISEHNRLYWYRQTLGQGPEFLTYFQNEAQLEKSRLLSDRFSAERPKGSFSTLEIQRTEQGDSAMYLCASSPGHLRDQPQHFGDGTRLSIL.

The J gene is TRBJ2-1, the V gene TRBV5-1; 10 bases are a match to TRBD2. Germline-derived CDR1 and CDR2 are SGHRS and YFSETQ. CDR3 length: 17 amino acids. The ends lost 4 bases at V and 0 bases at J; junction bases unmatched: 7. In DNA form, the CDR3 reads TGCGCCAGCAGCATCCCGCCTAGCGGGAGCTCCTACAATGAGCAGTTCTTC. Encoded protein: CASSIPPSGSSYNEQFF.

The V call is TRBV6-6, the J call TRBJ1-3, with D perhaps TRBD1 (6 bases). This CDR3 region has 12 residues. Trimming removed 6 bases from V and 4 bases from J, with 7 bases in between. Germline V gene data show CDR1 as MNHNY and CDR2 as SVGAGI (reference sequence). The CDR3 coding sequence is TGTGCCAGCAGCCAGGGGGGAAACACCATATATTTT. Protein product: CASSQGGNTIYF.